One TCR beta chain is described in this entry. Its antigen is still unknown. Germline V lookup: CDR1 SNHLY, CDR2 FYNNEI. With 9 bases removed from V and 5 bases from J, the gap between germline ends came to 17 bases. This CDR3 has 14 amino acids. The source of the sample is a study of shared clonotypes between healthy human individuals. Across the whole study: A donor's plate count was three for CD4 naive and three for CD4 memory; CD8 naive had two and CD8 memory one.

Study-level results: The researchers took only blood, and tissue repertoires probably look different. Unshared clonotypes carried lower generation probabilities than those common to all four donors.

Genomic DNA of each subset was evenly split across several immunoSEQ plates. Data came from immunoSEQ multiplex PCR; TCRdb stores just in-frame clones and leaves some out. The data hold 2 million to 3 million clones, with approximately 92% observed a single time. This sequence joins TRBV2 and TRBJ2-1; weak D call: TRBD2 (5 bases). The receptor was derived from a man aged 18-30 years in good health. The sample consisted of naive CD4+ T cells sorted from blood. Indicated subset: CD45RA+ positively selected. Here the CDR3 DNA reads TGTGCCAGTCTCCGGATGCGGGCAGACAATGAGCAGTTCTTC. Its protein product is CASLRMRADNEQFF.